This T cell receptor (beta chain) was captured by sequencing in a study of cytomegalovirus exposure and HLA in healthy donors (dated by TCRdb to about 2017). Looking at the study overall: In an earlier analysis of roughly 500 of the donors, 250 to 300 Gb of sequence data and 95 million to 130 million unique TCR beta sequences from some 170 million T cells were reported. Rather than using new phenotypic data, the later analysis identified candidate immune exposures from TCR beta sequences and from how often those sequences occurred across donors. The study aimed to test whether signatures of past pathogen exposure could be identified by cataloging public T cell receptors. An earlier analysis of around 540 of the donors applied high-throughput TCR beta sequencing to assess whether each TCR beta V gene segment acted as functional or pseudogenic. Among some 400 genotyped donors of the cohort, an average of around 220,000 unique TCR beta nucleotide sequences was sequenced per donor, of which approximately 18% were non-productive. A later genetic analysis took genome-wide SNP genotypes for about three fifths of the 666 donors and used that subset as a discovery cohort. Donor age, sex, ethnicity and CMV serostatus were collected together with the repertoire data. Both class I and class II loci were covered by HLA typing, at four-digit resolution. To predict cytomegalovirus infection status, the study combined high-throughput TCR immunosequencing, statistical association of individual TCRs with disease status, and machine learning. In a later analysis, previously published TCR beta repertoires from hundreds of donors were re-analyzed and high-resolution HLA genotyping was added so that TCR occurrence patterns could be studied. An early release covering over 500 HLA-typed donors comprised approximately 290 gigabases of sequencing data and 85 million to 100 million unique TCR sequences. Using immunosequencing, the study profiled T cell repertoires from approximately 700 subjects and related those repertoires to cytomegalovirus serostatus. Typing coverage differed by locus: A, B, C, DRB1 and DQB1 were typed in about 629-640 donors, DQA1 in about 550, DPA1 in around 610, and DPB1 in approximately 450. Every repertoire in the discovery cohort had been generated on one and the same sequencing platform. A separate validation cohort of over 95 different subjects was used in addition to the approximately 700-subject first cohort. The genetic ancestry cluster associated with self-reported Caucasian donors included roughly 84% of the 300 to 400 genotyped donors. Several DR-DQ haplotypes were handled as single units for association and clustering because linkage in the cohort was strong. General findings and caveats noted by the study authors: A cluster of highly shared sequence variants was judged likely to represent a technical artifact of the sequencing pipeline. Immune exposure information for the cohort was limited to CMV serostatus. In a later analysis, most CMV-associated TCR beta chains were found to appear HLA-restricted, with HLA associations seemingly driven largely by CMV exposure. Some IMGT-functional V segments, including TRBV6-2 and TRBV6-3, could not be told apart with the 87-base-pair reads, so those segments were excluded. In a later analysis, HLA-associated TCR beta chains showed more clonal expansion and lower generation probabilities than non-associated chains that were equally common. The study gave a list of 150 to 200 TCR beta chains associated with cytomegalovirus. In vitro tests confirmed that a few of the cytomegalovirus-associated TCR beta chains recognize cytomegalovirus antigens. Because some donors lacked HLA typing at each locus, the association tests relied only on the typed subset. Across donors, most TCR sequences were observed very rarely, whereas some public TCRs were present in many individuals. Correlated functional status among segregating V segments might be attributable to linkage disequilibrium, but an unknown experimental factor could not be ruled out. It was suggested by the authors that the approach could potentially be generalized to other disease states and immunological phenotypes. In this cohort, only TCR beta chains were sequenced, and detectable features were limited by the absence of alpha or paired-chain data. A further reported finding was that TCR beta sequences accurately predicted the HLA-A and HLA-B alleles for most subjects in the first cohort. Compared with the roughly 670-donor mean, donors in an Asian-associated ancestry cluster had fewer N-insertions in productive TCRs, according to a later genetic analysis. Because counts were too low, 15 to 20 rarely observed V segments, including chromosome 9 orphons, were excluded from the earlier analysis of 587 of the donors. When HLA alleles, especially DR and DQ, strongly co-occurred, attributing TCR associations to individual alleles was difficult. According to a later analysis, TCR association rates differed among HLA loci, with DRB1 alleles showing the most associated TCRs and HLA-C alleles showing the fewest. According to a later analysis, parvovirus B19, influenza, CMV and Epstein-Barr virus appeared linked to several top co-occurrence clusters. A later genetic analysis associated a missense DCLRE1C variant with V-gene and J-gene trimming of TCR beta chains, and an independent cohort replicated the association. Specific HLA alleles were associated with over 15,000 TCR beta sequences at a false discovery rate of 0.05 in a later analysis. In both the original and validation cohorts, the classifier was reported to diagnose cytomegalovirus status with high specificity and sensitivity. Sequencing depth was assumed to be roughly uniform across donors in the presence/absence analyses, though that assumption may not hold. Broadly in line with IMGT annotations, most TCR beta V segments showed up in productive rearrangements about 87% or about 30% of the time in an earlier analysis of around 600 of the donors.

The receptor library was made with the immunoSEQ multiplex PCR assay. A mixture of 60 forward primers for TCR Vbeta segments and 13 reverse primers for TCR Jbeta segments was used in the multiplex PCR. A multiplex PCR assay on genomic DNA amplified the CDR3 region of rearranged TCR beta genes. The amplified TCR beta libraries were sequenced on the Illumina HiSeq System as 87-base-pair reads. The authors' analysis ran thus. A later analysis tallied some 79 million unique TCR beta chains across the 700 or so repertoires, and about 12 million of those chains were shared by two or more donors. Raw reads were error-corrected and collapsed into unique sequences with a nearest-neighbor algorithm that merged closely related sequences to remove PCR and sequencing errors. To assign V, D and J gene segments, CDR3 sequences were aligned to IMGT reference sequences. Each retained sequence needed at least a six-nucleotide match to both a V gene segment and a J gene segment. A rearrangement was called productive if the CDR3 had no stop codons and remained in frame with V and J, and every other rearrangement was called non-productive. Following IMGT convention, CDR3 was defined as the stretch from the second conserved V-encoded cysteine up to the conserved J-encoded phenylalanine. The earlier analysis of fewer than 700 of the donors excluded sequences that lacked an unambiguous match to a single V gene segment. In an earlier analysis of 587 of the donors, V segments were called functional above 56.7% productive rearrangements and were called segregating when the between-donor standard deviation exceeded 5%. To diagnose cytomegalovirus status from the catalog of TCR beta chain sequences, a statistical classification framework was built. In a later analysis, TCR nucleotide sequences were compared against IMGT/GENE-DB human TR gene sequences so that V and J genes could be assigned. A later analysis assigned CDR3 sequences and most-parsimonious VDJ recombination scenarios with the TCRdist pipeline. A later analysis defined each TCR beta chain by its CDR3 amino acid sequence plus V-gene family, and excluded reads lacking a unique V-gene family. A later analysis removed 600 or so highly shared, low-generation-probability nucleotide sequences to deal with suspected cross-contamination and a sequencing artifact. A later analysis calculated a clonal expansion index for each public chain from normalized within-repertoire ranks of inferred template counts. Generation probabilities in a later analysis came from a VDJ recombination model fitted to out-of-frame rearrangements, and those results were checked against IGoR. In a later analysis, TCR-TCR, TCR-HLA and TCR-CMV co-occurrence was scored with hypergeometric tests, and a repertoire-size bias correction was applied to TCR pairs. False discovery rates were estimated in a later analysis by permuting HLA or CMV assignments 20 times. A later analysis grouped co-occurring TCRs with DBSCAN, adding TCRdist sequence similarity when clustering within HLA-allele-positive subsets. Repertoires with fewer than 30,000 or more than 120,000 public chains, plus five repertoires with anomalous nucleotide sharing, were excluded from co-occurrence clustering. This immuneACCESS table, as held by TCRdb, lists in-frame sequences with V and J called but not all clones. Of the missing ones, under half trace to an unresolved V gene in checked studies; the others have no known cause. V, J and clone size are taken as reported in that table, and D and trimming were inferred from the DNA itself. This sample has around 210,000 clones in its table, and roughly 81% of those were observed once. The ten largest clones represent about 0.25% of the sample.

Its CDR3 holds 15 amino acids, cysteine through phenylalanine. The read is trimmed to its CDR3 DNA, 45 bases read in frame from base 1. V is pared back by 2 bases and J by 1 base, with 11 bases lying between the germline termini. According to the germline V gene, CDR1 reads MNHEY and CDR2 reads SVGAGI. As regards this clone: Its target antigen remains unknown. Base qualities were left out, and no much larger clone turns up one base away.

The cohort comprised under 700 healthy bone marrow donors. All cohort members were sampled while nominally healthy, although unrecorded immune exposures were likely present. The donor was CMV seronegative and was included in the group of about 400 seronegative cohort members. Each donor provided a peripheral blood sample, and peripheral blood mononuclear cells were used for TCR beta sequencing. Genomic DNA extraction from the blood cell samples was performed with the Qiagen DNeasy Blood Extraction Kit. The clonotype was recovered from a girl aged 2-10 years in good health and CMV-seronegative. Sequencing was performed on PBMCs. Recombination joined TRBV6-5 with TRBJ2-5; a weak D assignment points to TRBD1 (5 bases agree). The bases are TGTGCCAGCAGTTACGGGGCAGGTGGCCAAGAGACCCAGTACTTC. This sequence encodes CASSYGAGGQETQYF.